This T cell receptor (beta chain) came from a study of spatial heterogeneity in lung cancer (dated by TCRdb to the late 2010s). Regarding the complete study: Beta-chain transcripts were consistently detected in greater numbers than alpha-chain transcripts, which likely reflects a higher abundance of beta-chain transcripts. At surgery, 200 to 250 tumor regions, roughly 63 matched nontumor lung samples and about 56 PBMC samples were TCR-sequenced for both alpha and beta chains. In the raw uncorrected reads, each unique combination of TCR and UMI appeared on average more than ten times. TCR repertoire features were related to nonsynonymous mutation counts determined by whole-exome sequencing of tumor tissue. The study quantitatively compared TCR alpha and beta repertoires across multiple tumor regions, matched nontumor lung and blood in non-small cell lung cancer.

General conclusions and limits of the study: Confirming at a functional level the hypothesis that regional TCRs recognize regional mutations was considered to require additional single-cell paired TCR alpha and beta sequencing. Ubiquitous expanded tumor TCRs were found in blood more often at tumor resection than at routine follow-up.

The sample's time point label is to be understood as: sample taken at primary tumor resection. Samples were obtained from roughly 72 patients with early-stage, untreated non-small cell lung cancer from the lung TRACERx cohort. Without any cell sorting, TCR sequencing was performed on whole RNA extracted either from tumor and nontumor lung tissue or from cryopreserved PBMC samples. Only patients with enough RNA available from two or more tumor regions were chosen for TCR sequencing. Libraries were made using 5' RACE. Sequencing instrument: NextSeq 500. To allow correction of PCR and sequencing errors, the TCR library protocol tagged every TCR cDNA molecule with a unique molecular identifier. In the source study's methods: TCR identification, UMI-based error correction and CDR3 extraction were performed with Decombinator tools. Expanded TCRs were defined as those above a frequency of 2 per 1,000, corresponding to the top 1% of the tumor frequency distribution. Each repertoire was subsampled 100 times to 5,000 TCRs, after which Renyi diversity was computed with the R vegan package. CDR3 similarity networks were built from amino acid triplet string-kernel similarity, with CDR3s being connected when pairwise similarity was above 0.82. TCRdb trimmed public reads at Q25 via fastp, called clones via MiXCR and kept in-frame beta chains. Every CDR3 protein is listed once, alongside the most common genes and DNA of its rows. These V and J calls originate from TCRdb's pipeline instead of the authors' own analysis. The sample contains just under 95,000 distinct CDR3 sequences, over 9.5% of them found a single time. Together, the top ten hold approximately 39% of the sample.

This clonotype has a count of ten or more. What this receptor recognizes is not known. Base qualities were left out, and no much larger clone turns up one base away. Measured from the cysteine to the phenylalanine, the CDR3 is 13 residues long. The entry retains the CDR3 DNA only, 39 bases that are in frame from base 1. At the junction V is shortened by 5 bases and J by 7 bases, with 18 bases in between. In the germline V gene (reference sequence), CDR1 corresponds to GTSNPN and CDR2 to SVGIG. The sequence is built from TRBV30 and TRBJ2-7; TRBD2 might be the D gene, on 6 matching bases. The source was PBMCs, collected at surgery. The clonotype was recovered from a male donor with early-stage non-small cell lung cancer. The CDR3 reads as follows: CAWRRAPGREQYF. The nucleotides are TGTGCCTGGCGTAGGGCCCCGGGGAGGGAGCAGTACTTC.